The 15 T cell receptor beta chains below were found in one sample sequenced in a study of response to subunit inactivated influenza vaccine. MiXCR was run by TCRdb on the RT-PCR reads, yielding one entry per CDR3 protein. The data contain some 500,000 distinct CDR3 sequences, 25% of them singletons. The specimen was CD4+ T cells sorted from PBMCs, collected more than 4 days after vaccination. The receptors were gathered from a man aged 45-65 years who received an inactivated influenza vaccine.

The chain uses TRBV10-3 and TRBJ2-7, with 11 positions matching TRBD1. The J segment lost 6 bases and the V segment lost 10 bases, leaving 5 bases of the junction unmatched. The CDR3 has 12 amino acids. Germline CDR1 reads ENHRY; CDR2 reads SYGVKD. CDR3 sequence (DNA): TGTGCCACGGGGACAGGGGGAGGCGAGCAGTACTTC. This encodes CATGTGGGEQYF.

The chain combines TRBV5-1 with TRBJ2-5; no clear D gene. Germline V gene lookup returns CDR1 SGHRS and CDR2 YFSETQ. This CDR3 contains 14 residues. V was clipped by 2 bases and J by 1 base, with 9 bases between them. CDR3 nucleotide sequence: TGCGCCAGCAGCTTACCCTCTCCCCAAGAGACCCAGTACTTC. The encoded protein is CASSLPSPQETQYF.

This chain uses TRBV18 with TRBJ2-5; D not certain. The CDR3 totals 13 residues. V gave up 4 bases and J gave up 2 bases, with 8 bases separating them. CDR1 and CDR2 (germline): KGHSH, LQKENI. CDR3 bases: TGTGCCAGCTCACGGGGATGGCAAGAGACCCAGTACTTC. Translating gives CASSRGWQETQYF.

The V and J genes are TRBV20-1 and TRBJ2-7; 11 nucleotides line up with TRBD2. Looked up from germline, CDR1 is DFQATT and CDR2 is SNEGSKA (reference sequence). This CDR3 is built from 18 residues. Losses at the gene ends were 0 bases for V and 6 bases for J; bases not matched to a gene: 16. The CDR3 DNA is TGCAGTGCTAGAGATCCTGACGGGGTAGCGGGAGGGCCCTCCGAGCAGTACTTC. This sequence encodes CSARDPDGVAGGPSEQYF.

V usage is TRBV5-1 and J usage is TRBJ2-3; 9 nucleotides match TRBD1. The CDR3 extends over 15 amino acids. Germline CDR1 is SGHRS and CDR2 is YFSETQ. V shed 4 bases and J 2 bases; nucleotides not matched to a gene: 5. CDR3 loop: CASSNRDRDTDTQYF. The DNA for the CDR3 is TGCGCCAGCAGCAACCGGGACAGGGACACAGATACGCAGTATTTT.

This clonotype was observed at least ten times. This chain links TRBV12-3 or TRBV12-4 with TRBJ2-5; D tentatively reads TRBD1 or TRBD2 (5 bases each). Deletions cut 3 bases from V and 5 bases from J, with 10 bases between. The CDR3 consists of 13 residues. The CDR3 DNA is TGTGCCAGCAGTTTCCCGGGACGCGAGACCCAGTACTTC. It is translated as CASSFPGRETQYF.

The chain combines TRBV6-5 with TRBJ2-1, with 7 bases fitting TRBD1. The CDR3 is made up of 15 amino acids. The V gene end was trimmed by 8 bases and the J gene end by 8 bases; junction bases not matched to a gene: 15. Per the germline V gene, CDR1 is MNHEY and CDR2 is SVGAGI. The DNA of the CDR3 is TGTGCCAGCTTTACTTCCGGGACAGTCCTAGATGAGCAGTTCTTC. The encoded protein is CASFTSGTVLDEQFF.

This clonotype was counted between two and nine times. V is TRBV5-1 and J is TRBJ2-5; 7 bases are shared with TRBD2. Germline V gene data show CDR1 as SGHRS and CDR2 as YFSETQ. This CDR3 is 14 amino acids long. The V segment lost 5 bases and the J segment 4 bases; nucleotides outside the gene matches: 8. CDR3 protein: CASSPSAGLETQYF. The CDR3 DNA reads TGCGCCAGCAGTCCTTCAGCGGGACTAGAGACCCAGTACTTC.

V and J are TRBV5-1 and TRBJ2-7, with TRBD1 matching 9 bases. Trimming took 4 bases from V and 2 from J; bases not matched to a gene: 7. The length of the CDR3 is 15 residues. Germline CDR1 reads SGHRS; CDR2 reads YFSETQ. CDR3 in DNA: TGCGCCAGCAGCCGGGGACAGGGTAGCACCTACGAGCAGTACTTC. This sequence encodes CASSRGQGSTYEQYF.

This clonotype was seen only a few times. CDR3 loop: CATSREPNGANTGELFF. The CDR3 DNA is TGTGCCACCAGCAGAGAACCCAACGGGGCGAACACCGGGGAGCTGTTTTTT. The chain couples TRBV15 to TRBJ2-2; tentatively, D is TRBD2 (5 bases). In germline, CDR1 is LNHNV, CDR2 YYDKDF (reference sequence). The CDR3 runs 17 residues. Trimming removed 0 bases at V and 0 bases at J, with 11 bases between.

This chain joins TRBV5-1 and TRBJ2-5, with 9 nucleotides matching TRBD2. The CDR3 has 15 amino acids. Trimming removed 4 bases from V and 2 bases from J; junction bases left unmatched: 6. Germline loops: CDR1 SGHRS, CDR2 YFSETQ. The chain's CDR3 is CASSSSGGPQETQYF. The CDR3 nucleotides are TGCGCCAGCAGCAGTAGCGGGGGCCCACAAGAGACCCAGTACTTC.

This rearrangement joins TRBV27 to TRBJ1-1, with D possibly matching TRBD1 (5 bases). The CDR3 contains 16 residues. With 5 bases removed from V and 0 bases from J, the gap between germline ends came to 16 bases. Germline lookup yields CDR1 MNHEY and CDR2 SMNVEV (reference sequence). In DNA, the CDR3 is TGTGCCAGCAGTCAGGGACTATCCGATCTGAACACTGAAGCTTTCTTT. It codes for CASSQGLSDLNTEAFF.

This clonotype was seen only a few times. V and J are TRBV5-1 and TRBJ2-1, with a possible D match to TRBD1 (5 bases). The CDR3 runs 15 residues. Trimming removed 0 bases from V and 6 bases from J, with 13 bases in between. In germline, CDR1 is SGHRS, CDR2 YFSETQ. The CDR3 DNA sequence: TGCGCCAGCAGCTTGGAGGGTCAGGGATTCAATGAGCAGTTCTTC. This encodes CASSLEGQGFNEQFF.

Ten or more counts support this clonotype. The chain couples TRBV12-3 or TRBV12-4 to TRBJ2-7; D not resolved. Trimming took off 5 bases at V and 0 bases at J, with 2 bases between the two ends. The CDR3 extends over 11 amino acids. CDR3 DNA: TGTGCCAGCAGTCCCTCCTACGAGCAGTACTTC. Amino acid sequence: CASSPSYEQYF.

V and J are TRBV12-3 or TRBV12-4 and TRBJ2-1, with D possibly matching TRBD1 (6 bases). This CDR3 is built from 14 residues. Deletions cut 11 bases from V and 4 bases from J, with 18 bases between. As DNA, the CDR3 is TGTGCCGTCGAAGGGGGTGTCCCTTACAATGAGCAGTTCTTC. Amino acids: CAVEGGVPYNEQFF.